This is a list of T cell receptor beta chains from one sample in a study of T cells after yellow fever vaccination. TCRdb fed the 5' RACE reads into MiXCR, producing one record per CDR3 protein. The sample lists about 500,000 distinct CDR3 sequences; about a sixth were seen once. The material sequenced was PBMCs, taken 5 to 6 days after the first yellow fever vaccination. All receptors derive from a man aged 18 to 29 who received the YFV17D yellow fever vaccine. The CDR3 runs from the conserved cysteine through the conserved F or W. The order of the fields is J gene, V gene, clone size, D gene, CDR3 DNA, CDR3 protein. D genes are given only for firm matches. Size is omitted from some rows. Given values are once, few, many or a class for expanded clones.

TRBJ2-1 TRBV11-1 few TRBD1 TGTGCCAGCAGCTTACGACCCTACACGACCACAGGGGGTACTGAGCAGTTCTTC CASSLRPYTTTGGTEQFF
TRBJ2-7 TRBV10-2 - - TGCGCCAGCAGTGAGGGACAGAGCGTCGAGCAGTACTTC CASSEGQSVEQYF
TRBJ2-2 TRBV20-1 few - TGCAGTGCTAGAGGCCCAGGGGCACCGAACACCGGGGAGCTGTTTTTT CSARGPGAPNTGELFF
TRBJ1-3 TRBV18 - - TGTGCCAGCTCACCACCACGAAGCTCTGGAAACACCATATATTTT CASSPPRSSGNTIYF
TRBJ2-3 TRBV18 many - TGTGCCAGCTCACTGTCCGAAAATCTGGATACGCAGTATTTT CASSLSENLDTQYF
TRBJ2-2 TRBV29-1 - TRBD1 TGCAGCGTCGCTGAGCAGGGGGCGGGGGAGCTGTTTTTT CSVAEQGAGELFF
TRBJ2-7 TRBV11-2 - - TGTGCCAGCAGCCCTACATGGGGTGCCAACTACGAGCAGTACTTC CASSPTWGANYEQYF
TRBJ2-5 TRBV4-2 few - TGTGCCAGCAGCCATGGACTTGGGTTCCAAGAGACCCAGTACTTC CASSHGLGFQETQYF
TRBJ2-3 TRBV6-1 - TRBD2 TGTGCCAGCACCTGGACTAGCGGGGCAGATACGCAGTATTTT CASTWTSGADTQYF
TRBJ2-7 TRBV6-1 once TRBD2 TGTGCCAGCAGTGTGGGACTATTATACCTTCCCAGGCACGAGCAGTACTTC CASSVGLLYLPRHEQYF
TRBJ1-4 TRBV18 few - TGTGCCAGCTCACCTACGTCCGGACAGCGAAGAAATGAAAAACTGTTTTTT CASSPTSGQRRNEKLFF
TRBJ2-3 TRBV9 many TRBD2 TGTGCCAGCAGCGTAGGATCACTAGCGGGTTCAGATACGCAGTATTTT CASSVGSLAGSDTQYF
TRBJ1-4 TRBV4-1 - - TGCGCCAGCAGCCAAGAGACTACCGGGGCCTTTAATGAAAAACTGTTTTTT CASSQETTGAFNEKLFF
TRBJ1-3 TRBV20-1 - - TGCAGTGCTAGAGATGAGGGGGTTGGAAACACCATATATTTT CSARDEGVGNTIYF
TRBJ2-6 TRBV18 - - TGTGCCAGCTCACAACAGGGCAGTGGCCTCGGGGCCAACGTCCTGACTTTC CASSQQGSGLGANVLTF
TRBJ1-2 TRBV7-2 - - TGTGCCAGCAGCCCGCAAGGCTCAGCTGAAGGCTACACCTTC CASSPQGSAEGYTF
TRBJ2-1 TRBV5-6 - - TGTGCCAGCAGCTTCAACGGCGGCCGGGGGAATGAGCAGTTCTTC CASSFNGGRGNEQFF
TRBJ1-2 TRBV6-5 few TRBD1 TGTGCCAGCACTTGGGACAGCCCGGGGCCCAGTGGGGGCTACACCTTC CASTWDSPGPSGGYTF
TRBJ2-1 TRBV24-1 - TRBD1 TGTGCCACCAGTGCCCCGGGACAGGGCGCTCCCAATGAGCAGTTCTTC CATSAPGQGAPNEQFF
TRBJ1-5 TRBV7-3 - - TGTGCCAGCAGCCATCCGTGGGAGGCTCCGAATCAGCCCCAGCATTTT CASSHPWEAPNQPQHF
TRBJ1-2 TRBV5-1 few - TGCGCCAGCAGCTTGAGTGTGGTCTCCTATGGCTACACCTTC CASSLSVVSYGYTF
TRBJ2-5 TRBV4-1 few TRBD2 TGCGCCAGCAGCCAACCATCACTCTCTAGCGGGAGGACGGAGACCCAGTACTTC CASSQPSLSSGRTETQYF
TRBJ2-3 TRBV3-1 few - TGTGCCAGCAGCCAAGTTCCCACAGGGCGGGATACGCAGTATTTT CASSQVPTGRDTQYF
TRBJ1-3 TRBV7-2 many - TGTGCCAGCAGCCTCGGGCCGCAGGAGTCCTCTGGAAACACCATATATTTT CASSLGPQESSGNTIYF
TRBJ1-1 TRBV6-1 few TRBD1 TGTGCCAGCAGCCGGGACAGGGGTTGGACTGAAGCTTTCTTT CASSRDRGWTEAFF
TRBJ2-5 TRBV5-4 - TRBD2 TGTGCCAGCAGCTCACCGGGACTAGCGGGGGAAGAGACCCAGTACTTC CASSSPGLAGEETQYF
TRBJ2-1 TRBV5-1 - - TGCGCCAGCAGCGTAGGGGGGAGGTTGGACAATGAGCAGTTCTTC CASSVGGRLDNEQFF
TRBJ1-4 TRBV4-3 few - TGCGCCAGCAGGGACACAACTAATGAAAAACTGTTTTTT CASRDTTNEKLFF
TRBJ1-6 TRBV20-1 few - TGCAGTGCTAGACAAACAGGGATCTCCTATAATTCACCCCTCCACTTT CSARQTGISYNSPLHF
TRBJ2-2 TRBV24-1 - TRBD1 TGTGCCACCAGTGGAGGACAGGGGGCGCCGGTCACCGGGGAGCTGTTTTTT CATSGGQGAPVTGELFF
TRBJ1-2 TRBV7-2 few - TGTGCCAGCAGCTCTTTAGCTAACTATGGCTACACCTTC CASSSLANYGYTF
TRBJ1-2 TRBV4-1 few - TGCGCCAGCAGCCAAGAAGAGGGTTCGCGCTACACCTTC CASSQEEGSRYTF
TRBJ2-7 TRBV3-1 - - TGTGCCAGCAGCCAGGGTGGGATACGGTTCGAGCAGTACTTC CASSQGGIRFEQYF
TRBJ2-1 TRBV15 - - TGTGCCACCAGCAATAGGATAGACAGTACTTACAATGAGCAGTTCTTC CATSNRIDSTYNEQFF
TRBJ2-1 TRBV29-1 few TRBD2 TGCAGCGGGCGGGGGGCCGGGAGAGGTGAGCAGTTCTTC CSGRGAGRGEQFF